The clone carrying this TCR beta chain was seen many times. Unique molecular identifiers were incorporated into the prepared TCRbeta library. Each CDR3 protein gets one entry after TCRdb re-called the PCR reads with MiXCR. The table lists roughly 350,000 distinct CDR3 sequences, under 13% of them singletons. The data were obtained in a study of T-cell reconstitution after alpha-beta-depleted transplantation in children. In germline, CDR1 is SGHRS, CDR2 YFSETQ. The CDR3 loop spans 16 amino acids. Trimming pared 0 bases from V and 7 bases from J, leaving 17 bases between. The chain couples TRBV5-1 to TRBJ2-1; D is possibly TRBD1 (6 bases). Sequences were derived from PBMCs from the stem cell graft donor, sampled from the stem cell graft. The TCR was taken from a human donor who donated a stem cell graft to a child with acute lymphoblastic leukemia. This chain's CDR3 is CASSLGGQLPFNEQFF. The CDR3 DNA reads as TGCGCCAGCAGCTTGGGGGGACAACTCCCATTTAATGAGCAGTTCTTC.